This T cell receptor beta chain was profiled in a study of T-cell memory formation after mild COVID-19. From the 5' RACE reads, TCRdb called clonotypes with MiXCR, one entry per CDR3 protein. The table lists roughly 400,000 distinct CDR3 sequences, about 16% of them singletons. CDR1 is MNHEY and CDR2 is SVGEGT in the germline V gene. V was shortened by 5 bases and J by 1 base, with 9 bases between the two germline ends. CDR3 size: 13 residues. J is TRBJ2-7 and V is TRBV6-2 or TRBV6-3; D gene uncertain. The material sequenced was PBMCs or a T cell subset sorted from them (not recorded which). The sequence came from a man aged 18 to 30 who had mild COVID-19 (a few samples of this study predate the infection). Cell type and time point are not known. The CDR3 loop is CASSRTVSYEQYV. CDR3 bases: TGTGCCAGCAGTCGTACAGTGTCCTACGAGCAGTACGTC.